Listed here are 25 T cell receptor beta chains from one sample, sequenced in a study of regulatory T cells in long-lasting Graves disease. The sample's time point: persistent/refractory GD, antithyroid drugs over 5 years with positive TRAb. Extracted RNA from PBMCs served as the source of the TCR library. For TCR beta, libraries came from iRepertoire HTBI primers and Arm-PCR of CDR3 regions. TCRdb used MiXCR to reprocess the multiplex PCR reads, holding one entry per CDR3 protein. The data contain about 470,000 distinct CDR3 sequences, roughly 20% of them seen just once; the ten biggest clones take up 6.5% to 8%. Sequenced material: peripheral blood mononuclear cells (PBMCs), taken when the disease was refractory, from a patient treated with antithyroid drugs. The receptors were gathered from a female donor with Graves disease.

This clonotype was observed at least ten times. CDR3 in DNA: TGTGCCAGCAGTTTTGGGACAGGGGCAGGTGGCTACACCTTC. It specifies CASSFGTGAGGYTF. The V and J genes are TRBV28 and TRBJ1-2; 10 bases align to TRBD1. CDR3 length: 14 amino acids. Germline V gene sequence: CDR1 MDHEN, CDR2 SYDVKM. V gave up 3 bases and J gave up 7 bases; unmatched junction bases: 5.

This clonotype was found a few times. CDR3 bases: TGCAGCGTTCTGCCGCGGTCAGCGTACGAGCAGTACTTC. This encodes CSVLPRSAYEQYF. This chain uses TRBV29-1 with TRBJ2-7; D gene uncertain. From germline, CDR1 is SQVTM and CDR2 ANQGSEA. V was shortened by 5 bases and J by 4 bases, with 15 bases between the two germline ends. The CDR3 is 13 amino acids.

Worth noting for this clonotype: One base away lies a much larger clone, so this may be a sequencing read error. The chain is built from TRBV6-1 and TRBJ2-5; possibly TRBD1 for D (6 bases). Germline CDR1 is MNHNS and CDR2 is SASEGT. Trimming left V 3 bases short and J 5 bases short, with 25 bases between. The CDR3 has 18 residues. The CDR3: CASSESGRVRPGQETQYF. CDR3 bases: TGTGCCAGCAGTGAGTCTGGTAGGGTCAGGCCCGGACAGGAGACCCAGTACTTC.

This clonotype was picked up many times. DNA for the CDR3: TGTGCCAGCAGCTCGGGTACAGCGTCGAACACTGAAGCTTTCTTT. Amino acids: CASSSGTASNTEAFF. The chain recombines TRBV11-2 with TRBJ1-1, with D unresolved. The ends were cut back, 4 bases at V and 1 base at J, with 13 bases in the middle. The CDR3 has 15 residues. Germline loops: CDR1 SGHAT, CDR2 FQNNGV.

This chain's CDR3 is CASSQSGNHEQYF. CDR3 DNA sequence: TGCGCCAGCAGCCAAAGCGGGAACCACGAGCAGTACTTC. This sequence joins TRBV4-3 and TRBJ2-7; TRBD2 agrees at 7 bases. This CDR3 is 13 amino acids long. Germline V gene lookup returns CDR1 LGHNA and CDR2 YSLEER. Germline trimming cut 2 bases from V and 5 bases from J; bases unmatched to any gene: 3.

This clonotype was seen many times. The chain links TRBV25-1 to TRBJ2-7; TRBD1 matches 8 bases. The CDR3 spans 14 residues. Losses at the gene ends were 4 bases for V and 5 bases for J; bases not matched to a gene: 7. The germline V gene encodes CDR1 MGHDK and CDR2 SYGVNS. The CDR3 coding sequence is TGTGCCAGCAGTGGCTTAGGACAGGGTCACGAGCAGTACTTC. It encodes CASSGLGQGHEQYF.

This clonotype was counted a few times. The chain carries TRBV10-3 and TRBJ2-7, with a possible D match to TRBD1 (5 bases). Trimming removed 10 bases from V and 2 bases from J, with 12 bases in between. There are 12 residues in the CDR3. Germline V gene lookup returns CDR1 ENHRY and CDR2 SYGVKD. The CDR3 coding sequence is TGTGCCACCCAGGGTCAAGCCTACGAGCAGTACTTC. Its translation: CATQGQAYEQYF.

This clonotype was picked up many times. The DNA of the CDR3 is TGTGCCAGCAGTTTATCCCGGGGAATAGAGACCCAGTACTTC. Its translation: CASSLSRGIETQYF. The chain is built from TRBV28 and TRBJ2-5, with D possibly being TRBD2 (5 bases). The CDR3 loop spans 14 amino acids. The ends were cut back, 1 base at V and 4 bases at J, with 10 bases in the middle. Germline assignment: CDR1 MDHEN and CDR2 SYDVKM.

CDR3 sequence: CASSSHSSGANVLTF. Here the CDR3 DNA reads TGTGCCAGCAGCTCACACTCCTCTGGGGCCAACGTCCTGACTTTC. V is TRBV13 and J is TRBJ2-6, with D unclear. The CDR3 contains 15 residues. Germline V gene data show CDR1 as PRHDT and CDR2 as FYEKMQ (reference sequence). V dropped 4 bases and J dropped 0 bases, with 7 bases sitting between them.

Only a few counts were recorded for this clonotype. The chain's CDR3 is CASSSETGGWETQYF. CDR3 sequence (DNA): TGTGCCAGCAGCTCCGAGACAGGGGGATGGGAGACCCAGTACTTC. V and J are TRBV7-9 and TRBJ2-5; 9 bases map to TRBD1. V dropped 4 bases and J dropped 5; count of bases not matched to a gene: 8. CDR1 and CDR2 from the germline V gene are SEHNR and FQNEAQ (reference sequence). The CDR3 runs 15 residues.

This clonotype showed up just a few times. This chain's CDR3 is CASSLGTLPLGGTEAFF. In DNA form, the CDR3 reads TGTGCCAGCAGCTTAGGAACCCTCCCTTTAGGGGGAACTGAAGCTTTCTTT. The chain links TRBV7-6 to TRBJ1-1; maybe TRBD1 (6 bases). CDR1 is SGHVS, CDR2 FNYEAQ, per germline. The CDR3 has 17 residues. Trimming left V 1 base short and J 5 bases short, with 20 bases between.

Many counts were recorded for this clonotype. The rearrangement links TRBV30 to TRBJ2-7; D ambiguous. Between the trimmed V and J ends, which lost 0 bases and 2 bases, there was a span of 5 bases. Germline CDR1 and CDR2: GTSNPN and SVGIG (reference sequence). This CDR3 comprises 12 residues. CDR3 nucleotide sequence: TGTGCCTGGAGTGTAGGACCCTACGAGCAGTACTTC. Translated, it gives CAWSVGPYEQYF.

This clonotype was seen at least ten times. This rearrangement joins TRBV19 to TRBJ2-2; tentatively, D is TRBD1 (6 bases). CDR3 length equals 13 residues. Deletions cut 8 bases from V and 6 bases from J, with 13 bases between. Germline V gene lookup returns CDR1 LNHDA and CDR2 SQIVND (reference sequence). For the CDR3, the DNA is TGTGCCAGTCCAAGTACAGGGTCCGGGGAGCTGTTTTTT. Translating gives CASPSTGSGELFF.

This clonotype was found a few times. V usage is TRBV7-3 and J usage is TRBJ2-7, with 11 nucleotides matching TRBD2. CDR1 and CDR2 from the germline V gene are SGHTA and FQGTGA. CDR3 length: 16 amino acids. The V gene end was trimmed by 2 bases and the J gene end by 7 bases; junction bases not matched to a gene: 10. The CDR3 protein is CASSLLAGGNLREQYF. CDR3 sequence (DNA): TGTGCCAGCAGCTTATTAGCGGGAGGGAACCTACGAGAGCAGTACTTC.

This chain joins TRBV7-2 and TRBJ1-2; maybe TRBD1 (5 bases). Trimming took off 5 bases at V and 7 bases at J, with 17 bases between the two ends. The CDR3 contains 14 residues. Germline CDR1 is SGHTA and CDR2 is FQGNSA. CDR3 amino acids: CASSPRWGSRGYTF. The CDR3 DNA reads TGTGCCAGCAGCCCGAGGTGGGGCTCTCGTGGCTACACCTTC.

This clonotype was seen a handful of times. The chain links TRBV14 to TRBJ2-7; D not certain. The germline V and J ends were trimmed by 3 bases and 0 bases, with 9 bases remaining between them. The CDR3 contains 14 residues. The germline V gene has CDR1 SGHDN and CDR2 FVKESK. DNA for the CDR3: TGTGCCAGCAGCCAGAGCGTTGTCTCCTACGAGCAGTACTTC. It translates to CASSQSVVSYEQYF.

V usage is TRBV30 and J usage is TRBJ1-1; 8 nucleotides agree with TRBD1. With 3 bases clipped from V and 4 bases from J, the junction kept 10 bases outside the gene matches. Germline values: CDR1 GTSNPN, CDR2 SVGIG (reference sequence). The CDR3 runs to 15 residues. The CDR3 region is CAWSGQGAVGTEAFF. DNA for the CDR3: TGTGCCTGGAGCGGGCAGGGGGCTGTGGGCACTGAAGCTTTCTTT.

There are a few counts of this clonotype. A much more abundant neighbour one base away suggests this may be a read error. The V and J genes are TRBV27 and TRBJ2-7; tentative D call: TRBD2 (6 bases). V gave up 3 bases and J gave up 3 bases, with 18 bases separating them. Germline-derived CDR1 and CDR2 are MNHEY and SMNVEV (reference sequence). The CDR3 is 16 amino acids. Written as DNA, the CDR3 is TGTGCCAGCAGTTTTTCAGGAGACGGGGGTTTCTACGAGCAGTACTTC. The encoded protein is CASSFSGDGGFYEQYF.

This rearrangement joins TRBV9 to TRBJ2-7; D is undetermined. The CDR3 covers 11 residues. CDR1 and CDR2 from the germline V gene are SGDLS and YYNGEE. V was shortened by 0 bases and J by 7 bases, with 5 bases between the two germline ends. The CDR3 DNA reads as TGTGCCAGCAGCGTAGGGCGTGAGCAGTACTTC. Its translation is CASSVGREQYF.

This clonotype has a handful of counts. This rearrangement joins TRBV5-1 to TRBJ2-7; 7 bases map to TRBD1. This CDR3 spans 15 amino acids. V dropped 4 bases and J dropped 0; count of bases not matched to a gene: 7. Germline-derived CDR1 and CDR2 are SGHRS and YFSETQ. The CDR3 DNA sequence: TGCGCCAGCAGCGGAACAGGGGCCTACTCCTACGAGCAGTACTTC. Its protein product is CASSGTGAYSYEQYF.

This clonotype has more than one count but fewer than ten. The chain links TRBV20-1 to TRBJ1-1; 9 bases are a match to TRBD1. This CDR3 is built from 15 residues. J lost 6 bases, V lost 2 bases, and 10 bases had no gene match. CDR1 is DFQATT, CDR2 SNEGSKA, per germline (reference sequence). CDR3 loop: CSARQTGQGNSEAFF. CDR3 sequence (DNA): TGCAGTGCTAGACAAACGGGACAGGGAAACTCTGAAGCTTTCTTT.

This clonotype has at least ten counts. V usage is TRBV11-2 and J usage is TRBJ2-7; 11 bases map to TRBD2. V was clipped by 3 bases and J by 3 bases; unmatched bases: 4. CDR1 is SGHAT, CDR2 FQNNGV, per germline. This CDR3 comprises 15 residues. The CDR3 sequence is CASSFRLAGRYEQYF. The CDR3 DNA reads as TGTGCCAGCAGCTTCAGACTAGCGGGACGCTACGAGCAGTACTTC.

In its sample, this clonotype was seen many times. The CDR3 bases are TGTGCCAGCAGTTTGAGTCAGGTCGGGGAGCTGTTTTTT. This codes for CASSLSQVGELFF. The chain employs TRBV27 and TRBJ2-2; D is unresolved. Germline CDR1 is MNHEY and CDR2 is SMNVEV (reference sequence). The CDR3 consists of 13 residues. Deletions cut 3 bases from V and 7 bases from J, with 9 bases between.

This clonotype was detected ten times or more. V gene TRBV28 combines with J gene TRBJ2-1; 11 bases map to TRBD2. CDR1 MDHEN and CDR2 SYDVKM come from the germline V gene. Unmatched junction bases numbered 6, after V lost 2 bases and J lost 0 bases. The CDR3 runs 18 residues. CDR3: CASSLLGTSGSSYNEQFF. The CDR3 DNA is TGTGCCAGCAGTTTACTAGGGACTAGCGGAAGCTCCTACAATGAGCAGTTCTTC.

About this clonotype itself: A clone one base away is much larger, so this may be a read error. The rearrangement links TRBV24-1 to TRBJ2-5; TRBD2 matches 7 bases. The V segment lost 10 bases and the J segment 0 bases; nucleotides outside the gene matches: 7. This CDR3 region has 14 residues. Germline V gives CDR1 KGHDR, CDR2 SFDVKD. The CDR3 bases are TGTGCCACTTCCTCGGGGGGAGACCAAGAGACCCAGTACTTC. Translated, it gives CATSSGGDQETQYF.